One and the same sample provided the 10 T cell receptor beta chains below, sequenced in a study of blood T cell repertoires in COVID-19 (dated by TCRdb to between 2020 and 2021). Preparation of the library involved the immunoSEQ multiplex PCR assay. In TCRdb, the immuneACCESS table is reduced to in-frame sequences with V and J assigned. These tables do not hold every clone; where another copy was compared, an unresolved V gene accounts for under half, and the others remain unexplained. Within this sample are about 140,000 clones, with 77% of them counted one time only. The ten largest clones capture roughly 9% of the sample. Material for sequencing was peripheral blood. These receptors were obtained from a woman aged 45-65 years with active or convalescent COVID-19.

This chain joins TRBV27 and TRBJ1-1; possible D gene TRBD1, 5 bases. CDR1 is MNHEY, CDR2 SMNVEV, per germline (reference sequence). The V gene lost 2 bases and the J gene lost 3 bases, with 10 bases spanning the gap. The CDR3 contains 14 residues. The CDR3 nucleotides read TGTGCCAGCAGTTTACGGGGGAAGGACACTGAAGCTTTCTTT. Its protein product is CASSLRGKDTEAFF.

The J gene is TRBJ1-6, the V gene TRBV4-2, with a weak D call TRBD1 (5 bases). There are 18 residues in the CDR3. The V and J ends lost 0 bases and 0 bases respectively, with 12 bases between them. CDR1 is LGHNA and CDR2 is YNFKEQ in the germline V gene. CDR3 nucleotides: TGTGCCAGCAGCCAAGAGGGGCACCGGAGCTCCTATAATTCACCCCTCCACTTT. This encodes CASSQEGHRSSYNSPLHF.

The rearrangement uses TRBV11-3 and TRBJ2-2; TRBD1 agrees at 7 bases. The CDR3 extends over 16 amino acids. CDR1 and CDR2 from the germline V gene are SGHNT and YENEEA. Trimming removed 5 bases from V and 4 bases from J; junction bases left unmatched: 10. The CDR3 loop is CASSPRQGVGTGELFF. Here the CDR3 DNA reads TGTGCCAGCAGCCCAAGACAGGGTGTGGGCACCGGGGAGCTGTTTTTT.

This clone has a handful of counts. The chain couples TRBV6-2 or TRBV6-3 to TRBJ1-1; D might be TRBD1 (5 bases). V shed 0 bases and J shed 4 bases, with 12 bases lying between them. The germline CDR1 and CDR2 sequences are MNHEY and SVGEGT. CDR3 length equals 15 residues. The chain's CDR3 is CASSYSGGWGTEAFF. In nucleotides, the CDR3 is TGTGCCAGCAGTTACTCCGGGGGTTGGGGCACTGAAGCTTTCTTT.

This clone occurred a few times. The chain employs TRBV4-3 and TRBJ2-1; 11 positions match TRBD2. V lost 4 bases to trimming and J lost 3 bases; unmatched junction nucleotides: 17. The CDR3 consists of 20 residues. The germline V gene encodes CDR1 LGHNA and CDR2 YSLEER. Written as DNA, the CDR3 is TGCGCCAGCAGCCTCTTGGGCCCGGGACTAGCGGAAACCTTCTACAATGAGCAGTTCTTC. Protein: CASSLLGPGLAETFYNEQFF.

The DNA of the CDR3 is TGCGCCAGCAGCAACCGACTAGCGGGGGATGAGACCCAGTACTTC. Protein product: CASSNRLAGDETQYF. This rearrangement joins TRBV4-3 to TRBJ2-5, with 12 nucleotides matching TRBD2. The CDR3 is 15 residues long. Germline V gene sequence: CDR1 LGHNA, CDR2 YSLEER. Trimming cost V 5 bases and J 5 bases; bases outside gene matches: 6.

This clone was recorded once. The chain combines TRBV7-3 with TRBJ1-1; D unresolved. This CDR3 has 13 amino acids. Trimming removed 5 bases at V and 1 base at J, with 8 bases between. In germline, CDR1 is SGHTA, CDR2 FQGTGA. CDR3: CASSLDTNTEAFF. The DNA of the CDR3 is TGTGCCAGCAGCCTAGATACGAACACTGAAGCTTTCTTT.

The genes are TRBV5-1 and TRBJ1-4; 8 bases line up with TRBD1. Germline assignment: CDR1 SGHRS and CDR2 YFSETQ. V trimming: 1 base; J trimming: 5 bases; junction bases outside the gene matches: 4. The CDR3 consists of 15 residues. The CDR3 region is CASSLSSGGNEKLFF. CDR3 nucleotide sequence: TGCGCCAGCAGCTTGAGCTCAGGGGGCAATGAAAAACTGTTTTTT.

The rearrangement links TRBV18 to TRBJ1-2; a weak D match, TRBD1 (5 bases). CDR3 length: 14 amino acids. The V gene lost 6 bases and the J gene lost 2 bases, with 13 bases spanning the gap. CDR1 is KGHSH and CDR2 is LQKENI in the germline V gene. CDR3 in amino acids: CASSVQGSNYGYTF. In nucleotides, the CDR3 is TGTGCCAGCTCCGTCCAGGGATCGAACTATGGCTACACCTTC.

The rearrangement joins TRBV29-1 to TRBJ2-1; 9 positions match TRBD1. This CDR3 comprises 15 residues. Germline V gene sequence: CDR1 SQVTM, CDR2 ANQGSEA. V was pared by 6 bases and J by 11 bases, with 17 bases of the junction left unmatched. CDR3 amino acids: CSVPGQGVIQGQQFF. CDR3 in DNA: TGCAGCGTCCCGGGACAGGGTGTTATCCAAGGGCAGCAGTTCTTC.